These T cell receptor beta chains were read from a single sample in a study of cytomegalovirus exposure and HLA in healthy donors. TCRdb's table, derived via immunoSEQ multiplex PCR, lists solely in-frame clones and lacks some. Among about 220,000 clones listed, around nine tenths were seen once. The sequencing input was PBMCs. The receptors stem from a woman aged 18-29 years in good health and CMV-seronegative. Each CDR3 is given with its conserved first and last residue. A D gene is named only where the DNA matches it firmly. Part of the rows lack a size; the others show once, few, many or a class for expanded clones.

>few|TRBJ1-5|TRBV6-1|.
CASTGGVRQPQHF
TGTGCCAGCACCGGAGGAGTACGTCAGCCCCAGCATTTT
>once|TRBJ1-2|TRBV15|.
CATWSLTNYGYTF
TGTGCCACCTGGTCACTGACTAACTATGGCTACACCTTC
>.|TRBJ2-7|TRBV20-1|.
CSARETYEQYF
TGCAGTGCTAGAGAAACTTACGAGCAGTACTTC
>.|TRBJ1-4|TRBV2|TRBD1
CASTLRDSRNEKLFF
TGTGCCAGCACCCTGCGGGACAGCAGAAATGAAAAACTGTTTTTT
>.|TRBJ2-7|TRBV27|TRBD1
CASSLLQQGGYEQYF
TGTGCCAGCAGTTTATTGCAACAGGGGGGATACGAGCAGTACTTC
>.|TRBJ2-6|TRBV6-1|TRBD1
CASSEWDSGSGANVLTF
TGTGCCAGCAGTGAATGGGACAGCGGCTCTGGGGCCAACGTCCTGACTTTC
>once|TRBJ2-3|TRBV5-1|TRBD2
CASSSGLAGVYGTDTQYF
TGCGCCAGCAGCTCGGGACTAGCGGGAGTTTATGGCACAGATACGCAGTATTTT
>.|TRBJ2-5|TRBV1|.
CTSSQASGRGQETQYF
TGCACCAGCAGCCAAGCTAGCGGGAGAGGGCAAGAGACCCAGTACTTC
>.|TRBJ1-1|TRBV27|TRBD1
CASLNTGGLVTEAFF
TGTGCCAGCCTAAATACAGGGGGCCTTGTGACTGAAGCTTTCTTT
>.|TRBJ2-3|TRBV6-6|TRBD2
CASSFGLADITDTQYF
TGTGCCAGCAGCTTTGGACTAGCGGACATCACAGATACGCAGTATTTT
>.|TRBJ1-5|TRBV27|.
CASSPAGQPQHF
TGTGCCAGCAGTCCAGCAGGACAGCCCCAGCATTTT
>.|TRBJ2-7|TRBV4-2|TRBD2
CASSPRGGSYEQYF
TGTGCCAGCAGCCCCCGCGGGGGGTCCTACGAGCAGTACTTC
>.|TRBJ2-3|TRBV4-3|TRBD2
CASSQDLAGGYTQYF
TGCGCCAGCAGCCAAGATCTAGCGGGAGGGTACACGCAGTATTTT
>.|TRBJ2-1|TRBV27|TRBD1
CASSSGQAPNNEQFF
TGTGCCAGCAGTTCAGGACAGGCGCCCAACAATGAGCAGTTCTTC
>.|TRBJ1-1|TRBV5-1|.
CASSVETGNTEAFF
TGCGCCAGCAGCGTAGAGACAGGGAACACTGAAGCTTTCTTT
>.|TRBJ2-7|TRBV10-3|TRBD2
CAISSGTSGYEQYF
TGTGCCATCAGCTCCGGGACTAGCGGCTACGAGCAGTACTTC
>.|TRBJ1-2|TRBV28|.
CASSAQYGYTF
TGTGCCAGCAGCGCCCAGTATGGCTACACCTTC
>few|TRBJ1-1|TRBV6-5|.
CASSPTGNTEAFF
TGTGCCAGCAGCCCTACAGGAAACACTGAAGCTTTCTTT
>.|TRBJ2-7|TRBV7-2|TRBD2
CASTQRASGRAEEQYF
TGTGCCAGCACCCAAAGGGCTAGCGGGAGGGCGGAGGAGCAGTACTTC
>.|TRBJ2-7|TRBV28|TRBD2
CASSSLLAGYTTSYEQYF
TGTGCCAGCAGTTCCCTACTAGCGGGATACACCACCTCCTACGAGCAGTACTTC
>.|TRBJ2-7|TRBV5-4|TRBD2
CASSSLTPGRGRAYHEQYF
TGTGCCAGCAGCTCGCTAACCCCGGGGCGCGGGAGGGCCTACCACGAGCAGTACTTC
>.|TRBJ2-2|TRBV6-5|TRBD2
CASRLAANTGELFF
TGTGCCAGCAGACTAGCGGCGAACACCGGGGAGCTGTTTTTT
>.|TRBJ1-2|TRBV6-1|.
CASSEPPSYTF
TGTGCCAGCAGTGAACCCCCCTCGTACACCTTC
>.|TRBJ1-1|TRBV27|TRBD1
CASSFLTGHPPEAFF
TGTGCCAGCAGTTTCTTGACAGGGCACCCCCCGGAAGCTTTCTTT
>.|TRBJ2-3|TRBV6-6|.
CASSLTETDTQYF
TGTGCCAGCAGTTTGACGGAGACAGATACGCAGTATTTT
>once|TRBJ2-1|TRBV28|TRBD2
CASTLVGTSVSRQFF
TGTGCCAGCACCTTAGTCGGGACTAGCGTAAGTCGGCAGTTCTTC
>.|TRBJ1-1|TRBV7-9|.
CASTQGIDSTEAFF
TGTGCCAGCACCCAGGGCATAGATTCGACTGAAGCTTTCTTT